These 5 T cell receptor beta chains originate from one sample sequenced in a study of regulatory T cells in long-lasting Graves disease. The authors built TCR beta libraries using iRepertoire HTBI primers and Arm-PCR of CDR3 regions. Each CDR3 protein gets one entry after TCRdb re-called the multiplex PCR reads with MiXCR. The table shows a few hundred thousand distinct CDR3 sequences, with around 15% occurring only once. Time point described: newly diagnosed GD, antithyroid drugs for less than 3 months. RNA from PBMCs was the source of the TCR library. This sample also belongs to another study, concerning T cells in Graves' hyperthyroidism and ophthalmopathy.

Sequencing was performed on peripheral blood mononuclear cells (PBMCs), taken at new diagnosis, from a patient treated with antithyroid drugs. These receptors were taken from a woman aged 18-29 years with Graves disease.

The chain joins TRBV30 to TRBJ2-6, with D perhaps assigned TRBD1 or TRBD2 (5 bases each). The ends were cut back, 5 bases at V and 0 bases at J, with 11 bases in the middle. Looked up from germline, CDR1 is GTSNPN and CDR2 is SVGIG (reference sequence). CDR3 length: 15 residues. The CDR3 DNA reads TGTGCCTGGTGGGCAGGGACCTCTGGGGCCAACGTCCTGACTTTC. This codes for CAWWAGTSGANVLTF. The whole variable domain, filled in from reference TRBV30 and TRBJ2-6, reads SQTIHQWPATLVQPVGSPLSLECTVEGTSNPNLYWYRQAAGRGLQLLFYSVGIGQISSEVPQNLSASRPQDRQFILSSKKLLLSDSGFYLCAWWAGTSGANVLTFGAGSRLTVL.

This chain connects TRBV7-9 to TRBJ1-2; the D is unclear. Deletions cut 3 bases from V and 0 bases from J, with 17 bases between. Looked up from germline, CDR1 is SEHNR and CDR2 is FQNEAQ (reference sequence). This CDR3 comprises 17 residues. The CDR3 sequence is CASSFSSNGLTNYGYTF. The CDR3 nucleotides read TGTGCCAGCAGCTTTAGTTCTAACGGCCTTACTAACTATGGCTACACCTTC. The complete variable domain, with remaining parts taken from reference TRBV7-9 and TRBJ1-2, reads DTGVSQNPRHKITKRGQNVTFRCDPISEHNRLYWYRQTLGQGPEFLTYFQNEAQLEKSRLLSDRFSAERPKGSFSTLEIQRTEQGDSAMYLCASSFSSNGLTNYGYTFGSGTRLTVV.

The chain uses TRBV27 and TRBJ2-2; no clear D. The V end lost 8 bases, the J end lost 0 bases, and 13 bases lay between the germline ends. The V gene's germline CDR1 is MNHEY and CDR2 SMNVEV (reference sequence). The CDR3 runs to 15 residues. The CDR3 protein is CASRGLDPNTGELFF. The CDR3 coding sequence is TGTGCCAGCCGAGGCCTGGACCCGAACACCGGGGAGCTGTTTTTT.

Comments on this clonotype: This may arise from a read error, as a much more abundant clone is one base away. The chain uses TRBV30 and TRBJ2-2; a weak D match, TRBD2 (5 bases). The ends were cut back, 1 base at V and 4 bases at J, with 7 bases in the middle. This CDR3 spans 13 amino acids. From germline, CDR1 is GTSNPN and CDR2 SVGIG (reference sequence). The CDR3 here is CAWSAGSTGELFF. The CDR3 nucleotides are TGTGCCTGGAGTGCGGGAAGCACCGGGGAGCTGTTTTTT.

This clonotype was detected ten times or more. This chain joins TRBV6-2 or TRBV6-3 and TRBJ2-2; 7 bases are a match to TRBD1. Germline V CDR1 and CDR2: MNHEY, SVGEGT. V lost 5 bases and J lost 5; bases outside the gene matches: 2. CDR3 size: 13 residues. Written as DNA, the CDR3 is TGTGCCAGCAGTGACAGGGAGACCGGGGAGCTGTTTTTT. Protein product: CASSDRETGELFF.